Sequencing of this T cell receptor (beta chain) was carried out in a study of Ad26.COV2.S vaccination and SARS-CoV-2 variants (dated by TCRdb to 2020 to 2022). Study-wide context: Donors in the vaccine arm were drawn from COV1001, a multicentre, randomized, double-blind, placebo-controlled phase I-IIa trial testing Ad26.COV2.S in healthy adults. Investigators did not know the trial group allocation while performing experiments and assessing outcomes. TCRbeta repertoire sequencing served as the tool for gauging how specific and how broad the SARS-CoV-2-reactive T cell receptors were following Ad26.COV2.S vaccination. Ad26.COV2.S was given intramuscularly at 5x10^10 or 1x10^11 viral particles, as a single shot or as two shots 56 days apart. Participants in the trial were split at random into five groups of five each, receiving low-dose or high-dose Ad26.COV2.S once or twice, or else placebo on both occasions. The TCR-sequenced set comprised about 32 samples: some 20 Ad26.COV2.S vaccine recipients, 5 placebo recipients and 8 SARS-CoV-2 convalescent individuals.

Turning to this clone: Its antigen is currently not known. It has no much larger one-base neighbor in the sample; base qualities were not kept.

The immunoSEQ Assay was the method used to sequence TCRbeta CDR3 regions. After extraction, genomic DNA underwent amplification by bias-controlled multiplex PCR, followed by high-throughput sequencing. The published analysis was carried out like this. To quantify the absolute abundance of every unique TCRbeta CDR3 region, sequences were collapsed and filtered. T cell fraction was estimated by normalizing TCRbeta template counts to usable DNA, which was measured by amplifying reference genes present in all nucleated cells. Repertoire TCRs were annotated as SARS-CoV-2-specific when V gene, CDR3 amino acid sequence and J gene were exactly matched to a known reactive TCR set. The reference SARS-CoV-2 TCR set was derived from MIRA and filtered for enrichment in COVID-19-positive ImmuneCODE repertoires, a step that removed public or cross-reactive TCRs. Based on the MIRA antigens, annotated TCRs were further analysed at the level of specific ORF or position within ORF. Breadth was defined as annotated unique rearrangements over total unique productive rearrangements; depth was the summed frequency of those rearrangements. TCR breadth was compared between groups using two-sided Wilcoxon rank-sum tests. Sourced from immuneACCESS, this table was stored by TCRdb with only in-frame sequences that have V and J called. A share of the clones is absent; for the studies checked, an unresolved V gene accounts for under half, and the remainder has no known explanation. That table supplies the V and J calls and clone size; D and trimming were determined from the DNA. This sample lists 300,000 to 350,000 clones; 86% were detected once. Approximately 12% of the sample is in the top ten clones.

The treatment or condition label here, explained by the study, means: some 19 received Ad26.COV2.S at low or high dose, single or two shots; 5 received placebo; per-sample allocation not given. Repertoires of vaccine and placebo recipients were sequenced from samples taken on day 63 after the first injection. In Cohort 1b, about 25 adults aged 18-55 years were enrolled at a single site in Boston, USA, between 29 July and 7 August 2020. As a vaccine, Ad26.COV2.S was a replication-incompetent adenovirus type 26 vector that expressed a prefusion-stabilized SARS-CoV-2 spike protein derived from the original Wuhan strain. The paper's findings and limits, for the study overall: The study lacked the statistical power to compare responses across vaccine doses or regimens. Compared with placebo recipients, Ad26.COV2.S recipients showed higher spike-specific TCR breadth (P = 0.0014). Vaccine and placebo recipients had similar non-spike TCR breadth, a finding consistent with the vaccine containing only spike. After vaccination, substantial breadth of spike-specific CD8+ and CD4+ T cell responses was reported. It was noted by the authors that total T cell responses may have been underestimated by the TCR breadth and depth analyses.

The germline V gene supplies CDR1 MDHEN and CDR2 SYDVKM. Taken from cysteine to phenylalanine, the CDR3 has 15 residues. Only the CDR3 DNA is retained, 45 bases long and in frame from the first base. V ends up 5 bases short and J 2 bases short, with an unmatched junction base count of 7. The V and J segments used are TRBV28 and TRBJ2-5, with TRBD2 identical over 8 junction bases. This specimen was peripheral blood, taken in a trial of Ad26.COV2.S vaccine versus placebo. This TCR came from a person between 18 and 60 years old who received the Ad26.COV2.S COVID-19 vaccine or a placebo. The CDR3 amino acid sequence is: CASSPRASGQETQYF. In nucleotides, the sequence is TGTGCCAGCAGTCCCCGGGCTAGCGGGCAAGAGACCCAGTACTTC.